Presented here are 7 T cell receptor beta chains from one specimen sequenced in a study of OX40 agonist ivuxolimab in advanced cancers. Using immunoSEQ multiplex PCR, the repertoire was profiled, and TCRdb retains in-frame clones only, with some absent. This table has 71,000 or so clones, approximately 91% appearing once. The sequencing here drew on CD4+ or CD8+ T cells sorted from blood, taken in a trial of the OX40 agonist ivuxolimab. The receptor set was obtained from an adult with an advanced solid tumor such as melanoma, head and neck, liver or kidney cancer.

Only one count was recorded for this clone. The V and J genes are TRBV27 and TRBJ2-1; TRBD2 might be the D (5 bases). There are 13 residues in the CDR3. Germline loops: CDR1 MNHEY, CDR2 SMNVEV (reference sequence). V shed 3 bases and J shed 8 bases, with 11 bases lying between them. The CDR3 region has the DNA TGTGCCAGCAGTTTCTTTCACGGGGATGAGCAGTTCTTC. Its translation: CASSFFHGDEQFF.

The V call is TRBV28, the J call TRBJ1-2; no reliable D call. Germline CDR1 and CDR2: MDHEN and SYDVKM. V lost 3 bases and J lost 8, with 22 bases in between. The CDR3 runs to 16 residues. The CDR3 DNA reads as TGTGCCAGCAGTTTCCTCTCAGCGAAGGGCAGTGGGGGCTACACCTTC. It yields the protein CASSFLSAKGSGGYTF.

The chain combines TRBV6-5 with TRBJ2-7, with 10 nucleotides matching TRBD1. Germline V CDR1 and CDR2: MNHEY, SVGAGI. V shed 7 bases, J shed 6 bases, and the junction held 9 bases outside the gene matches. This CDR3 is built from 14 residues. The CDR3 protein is CASTLRQGASEQYF. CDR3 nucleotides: TGTGCCAGCACCCTACGACAGGGGGCATCCGAGCAGTACTTC.

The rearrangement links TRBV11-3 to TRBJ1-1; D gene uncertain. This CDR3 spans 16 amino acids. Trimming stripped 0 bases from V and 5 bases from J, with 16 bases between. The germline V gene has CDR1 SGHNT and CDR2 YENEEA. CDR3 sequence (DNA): TGTGCCAGCAGCTTAGATCTTTTCAGCCGGAGAACTGAAGCTTTCTTT. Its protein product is CASSLDLFSRRTEAFF.

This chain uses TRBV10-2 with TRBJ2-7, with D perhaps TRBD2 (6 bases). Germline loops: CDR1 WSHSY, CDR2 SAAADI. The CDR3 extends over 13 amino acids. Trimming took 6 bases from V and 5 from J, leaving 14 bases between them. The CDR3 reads CASRKEWEDEQYF. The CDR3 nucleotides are TGCGCCAGCAGGAAGGAGTGGGAGGACGAGCAGTACTTC.

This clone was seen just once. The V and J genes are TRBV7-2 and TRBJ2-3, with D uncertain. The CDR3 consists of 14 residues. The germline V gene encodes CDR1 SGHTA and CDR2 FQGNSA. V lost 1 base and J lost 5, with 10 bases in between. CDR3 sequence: CASSLGVAGDTQYF. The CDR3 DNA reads TGTGCCAGCAGCTTAGGGGTCGCCGGAGATACGCAGTATTTT.

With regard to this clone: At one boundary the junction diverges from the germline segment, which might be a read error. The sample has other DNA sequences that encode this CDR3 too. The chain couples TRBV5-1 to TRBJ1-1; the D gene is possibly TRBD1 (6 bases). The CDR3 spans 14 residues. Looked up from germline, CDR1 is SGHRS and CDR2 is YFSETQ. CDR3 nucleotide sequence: TGCGCCAGCAGCTTGGAAGCAGGGGTTACTGAGGCTTTCTTT. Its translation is CASSLEAGVTEAFF.